This passage covers 5 T cell receptor beta chains from one sample sequenced in a study of T cell responses to AZD1222 COVID-19 vaccine. Profiled with immunoSEQ multiplex PCR; TCRdb holds only in-frame clones, not every one. Among approximately 100,000 clones listed, roughly nine tenths were seen once. Sequenced material: peripheral blood, taken 28 days after the second AZD1222 dose. The receptors were gathered from an adult who received the AZD1222 COVID-19 vaccine.

This chain connects TRBV6-5 to TRBJ1-5; no firm D call. The CDR3 length is 12 residues. The V end was cut by 8 bases, the J end by 2 bases, with 7 bases between. Germline V gene lookup returns CDR1 MNHEY and CDR2 SVGAGI. The CDR3 here is CASVRGNQPQHF. CDR3 nucleotide sequence: TGTGCCAGCGTCCGGGGCAATCAGCCCCAGCATTTT.

Only a few counts were recorded for this clone. CDR3 residues: CASGRGVVSVQPQHF. The CDR3 nucleotides read TGTGCCTCTGGGAGGGGGGTTGTTTCGGTTCAGCCCCAGCATTTT. The chain links TRBV2 to TRBJ1-5, with D possibly being TRBD1 (6 bases). Germline CDR1 and CDR2: SNHLY and FYNNEI. This CDR3 region has 15 residues. Trimming stripped 11 bases from V and 6 bases from J, with 23 bases between.

V gene TRBV25-1 combines with J gene TRBJ2-1; TRBD1 matches 7 bases. From germline, CDR1 is MGHDK and CDR2 SYGVNS. V lost 0 bases, J lost 6 bases, and 5 bases stayed unmatched. This CDR3 contains 15 residues. The CDR3 bases are TGTGCCAGCAGTGAATATCAGGGGGTGGGCAATGAGCAGTTCTTC. Amino acids: CASSEYQGVGNEQFF.

In this sample, this clone turned up a few times. V usage is TRBV11-2 and J usage is TRBJ2-1; weak D call: TRBD2 (6 bases). The CDR3 is made up of 15 amino acids. Trimming removed 5 bases at V and 2 bases at J, with 13 bases between. The germline V gene encodes CDR1 SGHAT and CDR2 FQNNGV. CDR3 residues: CASSLTRGAYNEQFF. CDR3 nucleotide sequence: TGTGCCAGCAGCCTCACTCGCGGGGCCTACAATGAGCAGTTCTTC. Combining the CDR3 with reference TRBV11-2 and TRBJ2-1 gives the whole variable domain EAGVAQSPRYKIIEKRQSVAFWCNPISGHATLYWYQQILGQGPKLLIQFQNNGVVDDSQLPKDRFSAERLKGVDSTLKIQPAKLEDSAVYLCASSLTRGAYNEQFFGPGTRLTVL.

This clone occurred a few times. This rearrangement joins TRBV5-4 to TRBJ2-1; 7 bases fit TRBD2. The CDR3 covers 14 residues. Unmatched junction bases numbered 6, after V lost 2 bases and J lost 7 bases. Germline CDR1 reads SGHNT; CDR2 reads YYREEE (reference sequence). CDR3 protein: CASSLSSAGNEQFF. CDR3 nucleotides: TGTGCCAGCAGCTTATCCTCAGCGGGGAATGAGCAGTTCTTC.